This T cell receptor (beta chain) was sequenced during a study of T cell responses to AZD1222 COVID-19 vaccine. Study-wide context: Second doses that came at about 4 or about 12 weeks were put together. Study conclusions and caveats: White British donors predominated, females outnumbered males, and clonal diversity was possibly underestimated. Close to half of spike-specific TCRs reportedly recognize unmutated variant regions. Spike-specific TCR breadth and depth went up after people got two AZD1222 doses.

With regard to this clone: As yet, its antigen is unknown.

The germline V gene encodes CDR1 SGDLS and CDR2 YYNGEE. The CDR3 has 16 residues. The germline V and J ends were trimmed by 3 bases and 0 bases, with 13 bases remaining between them. Using immunoSEQ multiplex PCR, the repertoire was profiled, and TCRdb retains in-frame clones only, with some absent. The sample gives roughly 120,000 clones, over 85% of which show up once; 3.5% to 5% is in the top ten. The sample was peripheral blood, taken on day 0 of AZD1222 vaccination. This TCR was recovered from an adult in good health. The rearrangement joins TRBV9 to TRBJ2-1; perhaps TRBD2 as D (5 bases). This chain's CDR3 is CASSARTGSSYNEQFF. As DNA, the CDR3 is TGTGCCAGCAGCGCGCGGACGGGGAGCTCCTACAATGAGCAGTTCTTC.